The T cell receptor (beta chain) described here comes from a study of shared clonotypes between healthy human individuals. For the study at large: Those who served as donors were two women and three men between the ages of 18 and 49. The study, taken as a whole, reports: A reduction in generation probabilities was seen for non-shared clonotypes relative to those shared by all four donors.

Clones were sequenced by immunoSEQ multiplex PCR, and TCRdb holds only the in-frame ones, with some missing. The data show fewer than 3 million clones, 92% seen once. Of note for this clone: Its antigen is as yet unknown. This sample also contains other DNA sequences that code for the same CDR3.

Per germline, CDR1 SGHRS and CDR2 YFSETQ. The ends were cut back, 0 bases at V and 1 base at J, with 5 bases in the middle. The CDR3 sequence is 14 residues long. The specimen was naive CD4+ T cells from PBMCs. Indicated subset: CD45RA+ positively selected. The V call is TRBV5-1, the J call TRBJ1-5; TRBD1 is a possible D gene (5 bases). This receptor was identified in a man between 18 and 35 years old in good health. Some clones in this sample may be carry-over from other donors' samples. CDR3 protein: CASSLGGSNQPQHF. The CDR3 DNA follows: TGCGCCAGCAGCTTGGGGGGGAGCAATCAGCCCCAGCATTTT.